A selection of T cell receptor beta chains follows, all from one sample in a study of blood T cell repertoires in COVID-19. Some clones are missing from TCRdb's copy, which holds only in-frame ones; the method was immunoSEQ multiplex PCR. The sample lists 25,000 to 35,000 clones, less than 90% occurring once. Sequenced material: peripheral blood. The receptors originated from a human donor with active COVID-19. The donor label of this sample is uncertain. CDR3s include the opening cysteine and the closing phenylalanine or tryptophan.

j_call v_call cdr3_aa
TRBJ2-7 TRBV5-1 CASQRRQGAYEQYF
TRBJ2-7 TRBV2 CASRAAGGSYEQYF
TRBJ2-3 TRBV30 CAWSRPTGGTDTQYF
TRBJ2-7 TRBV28 CASRGQASEQYF
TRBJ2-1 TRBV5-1 CASSLRSSYNEQFF
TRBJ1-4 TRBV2 CASRTATGGEKLFF
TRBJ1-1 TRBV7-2 CASVLFGDTEAFF
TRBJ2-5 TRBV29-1 CSVAGFQETQYF
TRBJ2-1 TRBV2 CASGTGFNEQFF
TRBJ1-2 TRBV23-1 CASSQSVREVGGYTF
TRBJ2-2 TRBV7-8 CASSKRGTSVTGELFF
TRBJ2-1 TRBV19 CASSFTGMRNEQFF
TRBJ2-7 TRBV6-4 CASRTLESSYEQYF
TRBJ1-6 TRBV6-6 CASSYPEDNSPLHF
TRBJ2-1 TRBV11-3 CASSGIGQLGLAGVGQFF
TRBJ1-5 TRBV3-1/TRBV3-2 CASSHGQRNQPQHF
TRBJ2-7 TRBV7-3 CASSSSGSEQYF
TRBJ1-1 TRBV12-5 CASGPTGLNTEAFF
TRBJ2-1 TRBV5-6 CASSLGAGGPHNEQFF
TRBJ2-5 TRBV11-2 CASSLRGGVETQYF
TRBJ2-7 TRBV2 CASSERGTVYEQYF
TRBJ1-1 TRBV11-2 CASSYEGGEAFF
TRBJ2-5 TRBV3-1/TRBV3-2 CASSQDQIRATRGFQETQYF
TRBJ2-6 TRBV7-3 CASSLMSGSGANVLTF
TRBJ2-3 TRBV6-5 CASNPGRGDTQYF
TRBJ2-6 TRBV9 CASSVDGTSGLSGANVLTF
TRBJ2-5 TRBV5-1 CASSFGTAGQETQYF
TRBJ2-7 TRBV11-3 CASRGGAPIEQYF
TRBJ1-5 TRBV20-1 CSASTGFNQPQHF
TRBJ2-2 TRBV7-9 CASSREAQGGELFF
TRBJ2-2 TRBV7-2 CASSPSRGRGGELFF
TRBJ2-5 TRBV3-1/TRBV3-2 CASSLSGETQYF
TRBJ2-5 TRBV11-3 CASSLDGQGGSLETQYF
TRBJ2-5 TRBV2 CASGLAGSGWEETQYF
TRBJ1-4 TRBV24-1 CATSDKTGQTNEKLFF